This TCR beta chain derives from a study of blood T cells in healthy people across ages. Primers used in a second PCR of about 6 to 11 cycles were a sample-barcoded 5' primer and a J-beta primer mix. TCRdb re-analysed the 5' RACE reads in MiXCR, keeping a single row per CDR3 protein. The table shows hundreds of thousands of distinct CDR3 sequences, with around 25% occurring only once. Per the germline V gene, CDR1 is MGHRA and CDR2 is YSYEKL. This CDR3 spans 14 amino acids. Trimming pared 2 bases from V and 3 bases from J, leaving 9 bases between. The same sample was also studied in work on T cells of mothers and their children.

This chain uses TRBV4-1 with TRBJ2-3; unclear D gene. The clonotype comes from a boy aged 5-17 years in good health. Specimen: blood. CDR3 sequence reads: CASSQSPGTDTQYF. CDR3 nucleotide sequence: TGCGCCAGCAGCCAAAGCCCCGGTACAGATACGCAGTATTTT.